This TCR beta chain was captured in a study of cytomegalovirus exposure and HLA in healthy donors. Overall study context: Approximately 81% of approximately 400 genotyped donors fell in the Caucasian-associated ancestry cluster.

PCR used 60 Vbeta primers and 13 Jbeta primers. Measured with immunoSEQ multiplex PCR; TCRdb has only the in-frame clones, and not every one. The sample holds some 95,000 clones, over 75% seen once. A note on this clone: The target antigen is unknown.

The CDR3 runs 15 residues. The germline V gene encodes CDR1 SGHTA and CDR2 FQGNSA. Trimming removed 2 bases at V and 5 bases at J, with 14 bases between. Whole-study findings and limits: Later on, an analysis tied 15,000 to 20,000 TCR beta sequences to HLA alleles at 0.05 false discovery rate. Donors belonging to an Asian-associated ancestry cluster reportedly showed fewer N-insertions in productive TCRs than the roughly 670-donor mean, according to what a later analysis found.

At sampling all donors were nominally healthy, likely with unrecorded immune exposures. Sequencing was performed on PBMCs. The TCR was taken from a man between 50 and 59 years old in good health and CMV-seropositive. The chain recombines TRBV7-2 with TRBJ2-3; D may be TRBD2 (6 bases). This CDR3 reads CASSLRRGYGDTQYF. The DNA of the CDR3 is TGTGCCAGCAGCTTAAGGAGGGGCTACGGAGATACGCAGTATTTT.